This T cell receptor beta chain was recorded in a study of CD8 T cells in ankylosing spondylitis. Study-wide findings and caveats: Reports say disease-linked clones showed up significantly more in matched ankylosing spondylitis synovial fluid. Characteristic, it appeared, of ankylosing spondylitis blood was a TCR beta motif of roughly 8 highly homologous variants.

The V gene's germline CDR1 is SGHDT and CDR2 YYEEEE. The CDR3 loop spans 14 amino acids. With V trimmed by 4 bases and J by 1 base, 3 bases remained unmatched. From the 5' RACE reads, TCRdb called clonotypes with MiXCR, one entry per CDR3 protein. The sample contains about 340,000 distinct CDR3 sequences, around 15% of which appear only once. This clonotype appeared a few times. Its antigen is undetermined. Sequenced sample: blood, either unsorted or a sorted T cell fraction (not recorded which). The J gene is TRBJ2-7, the V gene TRBV5-6, with 9 bases lining up with TRBD1. This receptor was obtained from a male donor with ankylosing spondylitis or in good health (not recorded which). The CDR3 reads CASSPQGASYEQYF. The CDR3, as DNA: TGTGCCAGCAGCCCACAGGGGGCATCCTACGAGCAGTACTTC. Looking up the rest from reference TRBV5-6 and TRBJ2-7 gives the full variable domain: DAGVTQSPTHLIKTRGQQVTLRCSPKSGHDTVSWYQQALGQGPQFIFQYYEEEERQRGNFPDRFSGHQFPNYSSELNVNALLLGDSALYLCASSPQGASYEQYFGPGTRLTVT.